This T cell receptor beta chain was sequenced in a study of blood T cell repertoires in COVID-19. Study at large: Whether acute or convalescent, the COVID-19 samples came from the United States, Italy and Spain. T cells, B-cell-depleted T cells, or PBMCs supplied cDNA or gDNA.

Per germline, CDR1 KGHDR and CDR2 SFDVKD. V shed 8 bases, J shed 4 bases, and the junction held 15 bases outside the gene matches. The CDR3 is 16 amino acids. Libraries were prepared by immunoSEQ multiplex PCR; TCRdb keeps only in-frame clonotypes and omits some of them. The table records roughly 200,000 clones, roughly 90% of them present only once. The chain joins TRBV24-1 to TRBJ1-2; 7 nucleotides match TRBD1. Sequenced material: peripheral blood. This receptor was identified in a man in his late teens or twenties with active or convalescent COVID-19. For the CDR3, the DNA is TGTGCCACCACCCGACAGGGATCCCCCCCATTCTATGGCTACACCTTC. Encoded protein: CATTRQGSPPFYGYTF.